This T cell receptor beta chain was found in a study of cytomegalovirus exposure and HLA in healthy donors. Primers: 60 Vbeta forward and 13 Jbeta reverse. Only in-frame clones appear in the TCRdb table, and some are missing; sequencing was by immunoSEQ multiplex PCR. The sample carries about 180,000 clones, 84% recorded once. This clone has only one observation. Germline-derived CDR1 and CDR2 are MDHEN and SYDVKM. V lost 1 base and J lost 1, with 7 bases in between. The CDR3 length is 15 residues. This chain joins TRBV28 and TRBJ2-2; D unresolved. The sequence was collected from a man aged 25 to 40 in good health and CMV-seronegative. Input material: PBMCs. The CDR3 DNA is TGTGCCAGCAGTTTATTCCCAGAGAACACCGGGGAGCTGTTTTTT. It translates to CASSLFPENTGELFF.